These T cell receptor beta chains were read from a single sample in a study of blood T cell repertoires in COVID-19. The table came from immunoSEQ multiplex PCR; TCRdb's copy has only in-frame clones and leaves some out. The sample contains hundreds of thousands of clones, 84% of which appear only once. Sequenced input: peripheral blood. The source is an elderly woman with active or convalescent COVID-19. CDR3s include the opening cysteine and the closing phenylalanine or tryptophan. A D gene is named only where the DNA matches it firmly. Size is stated for part of the rows, as once, few or many counts, or as a class when the clone is expanded.

v_gene	len	d_gene	j_gene	abundance	CDR3nt	CDR3aa
TRBV5-1	14	TRBD1	TRBJ1-6	.	TGCGCCAGCAGCCCCGGGACAGGGGCTTCACCCCTCCACTTT	CASSPGTGASPLHF
TRBV19	15	TRBD1	TRBJ2-1	.	TGTGCCACGCAGCACGGGACAGCCGGCTACAATGAGCAGTTCTTC	CATQHGTAGYNEQFF
TRBV15	16	.	TRBJ2-2	.	TGTGCCACCAGCCCCCGGGCCAGACTAAACACCGGGGAGCTGTTTTTT	CATSPRARLNTGELFF
TRBV27	12	TRBD2	TRBJ2-3	.	TGTGCCAGCGGGGGGGGCACAGATACGCAGTATTTT	CASGGGTDTQYF
TRBV3-1/TRBV3-2	17	.	TRBJ2-2	.	TGTGCCAGCAGCCAAGTTTCTCCTAGCGAGAACACCGGGGAGCTGTTTTTT	CASSQVSPSENTGELFF
TRBV5-1	12	TRBD1	TRBJ1-1	.	TGCGCCAGCAGCCAGGGGGATACTGAAGCTTTCTTT	CASSQGDTEAFF
TRBV9	15	.	TRBJ1-5	.	TGTGCCCCCACGCCGGGGGGGGATAGCAATCAGCCCCAGCATTTT	CAPTPGGDSNQPQHF
TRBV2	14	TRBD2	TRBJ2-1	.	TGTGCCAGCAGCCGGACTAGCCGCTACAATGAGCAGTTCTTC	CASSRTSRYNEQFF
TRBV27	15	TRBD1	TRBJ2-5	.	TGTGCCAGCAGTACCAACGACAGGGGGCAAGAGACCCAGTACTTC	CASSTNDRGQETQYF
TRBV30	14	.	TRBJ1-2	.	TGTGCCTGGAGTCCCATAGGTGGAAGGGGGAGCTACACCTTC	CAWSPIGGRGSYTF
TRBV4-3	17	.	TRBJ2-1	once	TGCGCCAGCAGCCAAGAAGTTGGCCGGAGCTCCTACAATGAGCAGTTCTTC	CASSQEVGRSSYNEQFF
TRBV5-6	15	TRBD1	TRBJ2-7	.	TGTGCCAGCAGCCTAGGGACAGCAACTACCTACGAGCAGTACTTC	CASSLGTATTYEQYF
TRBV11-2	14	TRBD1	TRBJ1-6	.	TGTGCCAGCACCTCCGACAGGGGAGATTCACCCCTCCACTTT	CASTSDRGDSPLHF
TRBV7-9	13	.	TRBJ1-4	.	TGTGCCAGCAGCTTAGGCACGCGTGAAAAACTGTTTTTT	CASSLGTREKLFF
TRBV6-2/TRBV6-3	15	.	TRBJ2-7	.	TGTGCCAGCAGTTACTTCCCTAGCGCGGGCTACGAGCAGTACTTC	CASSYFPSAGYEQYF
TRBV4-2	15	.	TRBJ2-1	.	TGTGCCAGCAGCCAAGCAGGAAGCGGTATAAATGAGCAGTTCTTC	CASSQAGSGINEQFF
TRBV2	14	TRBD1	TRBJ2-1	.	TGTGCCAGCTTACGACAGGGGGATTACAATGAGCAGTTCTTC	CASLRQGDYNEQFF
TRBV7-9	16	TRBD2	TRBJ2-2	.	TGTGCCAGCAGCCGACCTAGCGGGAGTCGCTCCGGGGAGCTGTTTTTT	CASSRPSGSRSGELFF